This T cell receptor beta chain derives from a study of CD8+ T cells in alopecia areata. Study-wide points: Scalp specimens additionally yield sequences from normal skin's resident alphabeta T cells. For lesional scalp, especially alopecia totalis/universalis, clonality was higher than in normal scalp.

This CDR3 spans 13 amino acids. Trimming pared 1 base from V and 9 bases from J, leaving 10 bases between. Germline CDR1 SGHDN, CDR2 FVKESK. Sequencing used cDNA as its template, made by extracting RNA and reverse transcribing it. TCRdb keeps only in-frame clones here, not all; method: immunoSEQ multiplex PCR. The table lists approximately 54,000 clones, over 95% of them singletons, with around 24% in the top ten. Researchers gathered lesional scalp punch biopsies and peripheral blood from patients with alopecia areata. PBMCs provided sorted CD4+ and CD8+ T cells. This clone was observed a single time. Its antigen is currently unknown.

J is TRBJ2-1 and V is TRBV14, with a tentative D call TRBD2 (6 bases). The receptor was isolated from a human donor with alopecia areata. The sequencing used CD8+ T cells sorted from blood, collected at week 0. The CDR3 region has the DNA TGTGCCAGCAGCCAAGGCGGCGGGGTTGAGCAGTTCTTC. Amino acid sequence: CASSQGGGVEQFF. The variable domain in full, completed from reference TRBV14 and TRBJ2-1, reads EAGVTQFPSHSVIEKGQTVTLRCDPISGHDNLYWYRRVMGKEIKFLLHFVKESKQDESGMPNNRFLAERTGGTYSTLKVQPAELEDSGVYFCASSQGGGVEQFFGPGTRLTVL.